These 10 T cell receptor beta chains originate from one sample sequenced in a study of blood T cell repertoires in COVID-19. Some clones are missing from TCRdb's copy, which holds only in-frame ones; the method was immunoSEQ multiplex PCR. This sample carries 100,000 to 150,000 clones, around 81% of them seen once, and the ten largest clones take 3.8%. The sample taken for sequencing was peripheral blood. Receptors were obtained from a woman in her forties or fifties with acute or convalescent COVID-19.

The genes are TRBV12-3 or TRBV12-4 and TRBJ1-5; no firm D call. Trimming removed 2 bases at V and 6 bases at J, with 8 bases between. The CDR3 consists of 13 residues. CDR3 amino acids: CASSLTDIQPQHF. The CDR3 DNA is TGTGCCAGCAGTTTAACAGATATTCAGCCCCAGCATTTT.

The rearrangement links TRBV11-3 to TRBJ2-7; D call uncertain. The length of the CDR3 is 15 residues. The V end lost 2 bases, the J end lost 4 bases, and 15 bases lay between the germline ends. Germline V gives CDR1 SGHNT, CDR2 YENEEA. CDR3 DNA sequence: TGTGCCAGCAGCTTAAACGAGGCCCCACCTTACGAGCAGTACTTC. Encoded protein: CASSLNEAPPYEQYF.

The CDR3 region has the DNA TGTGCCAGCAGCTTCCGGGACATGGCACAGCCCCAGCATTTT. Protein sequence: CASSFRDMAQPQHF. The chain employs TRBV5-4 and TRBJ1-5; weak D call: TRBD1 (6 bases). CDR1 is SGHNT and CDR2 is YYREEE in the germline V gene (reference sequence). This CDR3 contains 14 residues. V gave up 2 bases and J gave up 7 bases, with 13 bases separating them.

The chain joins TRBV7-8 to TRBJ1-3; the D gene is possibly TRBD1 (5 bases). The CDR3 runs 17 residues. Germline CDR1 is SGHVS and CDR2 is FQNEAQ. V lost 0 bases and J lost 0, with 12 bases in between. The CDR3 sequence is CASSLAATQVSGNTIYF. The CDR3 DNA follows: TGTGCCAGCAGCTTAGCTGCGACACAGGTCTCTGGAAACACCATATATTTT.

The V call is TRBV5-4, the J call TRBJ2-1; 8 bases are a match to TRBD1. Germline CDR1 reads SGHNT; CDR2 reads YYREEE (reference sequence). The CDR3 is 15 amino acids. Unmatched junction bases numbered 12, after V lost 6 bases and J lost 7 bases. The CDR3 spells CASTPSDRGYNEQFF. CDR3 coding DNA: TGTGCCAGCACCCCTAGCGACAGGGGTTATAATGAGCAGTTCTTC.

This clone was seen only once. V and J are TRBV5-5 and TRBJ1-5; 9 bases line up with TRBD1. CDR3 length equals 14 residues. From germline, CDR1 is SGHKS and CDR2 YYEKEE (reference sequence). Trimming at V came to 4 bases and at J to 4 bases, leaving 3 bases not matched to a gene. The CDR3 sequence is CASSADRGNQPQHF. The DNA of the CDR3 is TGTGCCAGCAGCGCGGACAGGGGAAATCAGCCCCAGCATTTT.

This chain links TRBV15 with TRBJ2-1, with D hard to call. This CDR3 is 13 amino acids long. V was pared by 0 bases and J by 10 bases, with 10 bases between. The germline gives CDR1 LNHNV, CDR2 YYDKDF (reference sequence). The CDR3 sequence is CATSRDLRREQFF. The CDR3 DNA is TGTGCCACCAGCAGAGATCTAAGGCGGGAGCAGTTCTTC.

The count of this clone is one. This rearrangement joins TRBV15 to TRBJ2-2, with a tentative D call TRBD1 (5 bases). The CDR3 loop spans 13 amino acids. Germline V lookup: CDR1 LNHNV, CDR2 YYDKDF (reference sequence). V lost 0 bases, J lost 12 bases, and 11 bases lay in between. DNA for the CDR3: TGTGCCACCAGCAGAGATCGGATGGGGCAGCTGTTTTTT. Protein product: CATSRDRMGQLFF.

The CDR3 DNA is TGTGCCAGCAGCTTCCGGGGGGGAAGGGCCCGGTTAGCAGATACGCAGTATTTT. This gives the protein CASSFRGGRARLADTQYF. The V and J genes are TRBV7-2 and TRBJ2-3; 8 bases line up with TRBD2. Germline V gene data show CDR1 as SGHTA and CDR2 as FQGNSA. This CDR3 has 18 amino acids. With 3 bases clipped from V and 4 bases from J, the junction kept 15 bases outside the gene matches.

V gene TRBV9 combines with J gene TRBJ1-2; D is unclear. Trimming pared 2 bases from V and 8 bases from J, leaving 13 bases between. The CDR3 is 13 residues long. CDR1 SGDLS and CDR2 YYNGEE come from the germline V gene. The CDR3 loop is CASSVWNSGGYTF. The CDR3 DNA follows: TGTGCCAGCAGCGTTTGGAACAGTGGGGGCTACACCTTC.